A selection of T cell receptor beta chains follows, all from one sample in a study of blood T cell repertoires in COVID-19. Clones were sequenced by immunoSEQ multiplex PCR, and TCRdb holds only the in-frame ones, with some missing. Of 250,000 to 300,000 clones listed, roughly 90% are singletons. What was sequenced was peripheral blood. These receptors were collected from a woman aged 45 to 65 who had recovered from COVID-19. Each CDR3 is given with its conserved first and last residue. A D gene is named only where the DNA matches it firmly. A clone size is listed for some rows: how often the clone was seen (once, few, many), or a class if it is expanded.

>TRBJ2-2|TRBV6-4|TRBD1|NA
TGTGCCAGCAGCGCCGACAGGGAAGCCGGGGAGCTGTTTTTT
CASSADREAGELFF
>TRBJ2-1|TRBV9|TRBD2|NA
TGTGCCAGCAGCGTAGGAGGAGGCTGGACTAGCGGGTACAATGAGCAGTTCTTC
CASSVGGGWTSGYNEQFF
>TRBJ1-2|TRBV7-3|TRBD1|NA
TGTGCCAGCAGCTCCGGACAGGGTCGTGGCTACACCTTC
CASSSGQGRGYTF
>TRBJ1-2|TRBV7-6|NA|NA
TGTGCCAGCAGCGAAGGGGGCTATGGCTACACCTTC
CASSEGGYGYTF
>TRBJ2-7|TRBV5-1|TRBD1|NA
TGCGCCAGCAGCTCACAGGGGGCCTCCTACGAGCAGTACTTC
CASSSQGASYEQYF
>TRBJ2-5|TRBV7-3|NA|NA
TGTGCCAGCAGCTTTGGGGCCCAAGAGACCCAGTACTTC
CASSFGAQETQYF
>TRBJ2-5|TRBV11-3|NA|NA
TGTGCCAGCAGCTCGACAGGAAGGAAGGGGACCCAGTACTTC
CASSSTGRKGTQYF
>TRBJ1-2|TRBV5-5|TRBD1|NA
TGTGCCAGCAGCTTGTGGGAAGGGGGCCCACCCCCATATGGCTACACCTTC
CASSLWEGGPPPYGYTF
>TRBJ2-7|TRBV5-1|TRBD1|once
TGCGCCAGCCAGGGGGGACAGGGGTACGAGCAGTACTTC
CASQGGQGYEQYF
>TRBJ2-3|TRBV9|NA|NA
TGTGCCAGCAGCCCCAGGGGGGTTGAAGGGCCGAATACGCAGTATTTT
CASSPRGVEGPNTQYF
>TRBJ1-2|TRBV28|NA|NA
TGTGCCAGCAGCACTAGACAGGAGTCCTCCTATGGCTACACCTTC
CASSTRQESSYGYTF
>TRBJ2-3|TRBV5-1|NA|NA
TGCGCCAGCAGCTTGGTCTCCCTCACAGATACGCAGTATTTT
CASSLVSLTDTQYF
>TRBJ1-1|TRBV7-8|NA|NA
TGTGCCAGCAGCTTAGCGCCAGTTCTTATGAACACTGAAGCTTTCTTT
CASSLAPVLMNTEAFF
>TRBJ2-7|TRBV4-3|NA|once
TGCGCCAGCAGCCAAGAATACCGACTCTCCTACGAGCAGTACTTC
CASSQEYRLSYEQYF
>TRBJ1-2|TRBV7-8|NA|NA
TGTGCCAGCAGCTTAACTTTGGACAGCGTGGTGCTGGGTGGCTACACCTTC
CASSLTLDSVVLGGYTF
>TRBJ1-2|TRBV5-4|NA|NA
TGTGCCAGCAGCGTGGACAGTACTGGCTACACCTTC
CASSVDSTGYTF
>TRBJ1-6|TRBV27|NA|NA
TGTGCCAGCAGTTTAGGAAGACACAAGGCTAATTCACCCCTCCACTTT
CASSLGRHKANSPLHF
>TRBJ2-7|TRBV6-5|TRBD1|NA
TGTGCCAGCAGCCGGACAGGACGCTACGAGCAGTACTTC
CASSRTGRYEQYF
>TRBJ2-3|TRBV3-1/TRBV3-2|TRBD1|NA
TGTGCCAGCAGCCAAGTGCTGGGATATTCCAGGGGGCTAAACACAGATACGCAGTATTTT
CASSQVLGYSRGLNTDTQYF
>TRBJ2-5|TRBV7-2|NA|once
TGTGCCAGCAGCTTAGCTTGGAGGTCCGGGGGGACCCAGTACTTC
CASSLAWRSGGTQYF
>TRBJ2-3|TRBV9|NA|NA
TGTGCCAGCAGCCCGGTGATCCTTAGCACAGATACGCAGTATTTT
CASSPVILSTDTQYF
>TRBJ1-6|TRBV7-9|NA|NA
TGTGCCAGCAGCCGGGAGGGCGCGGGGTATAATTCACCCCTCCACTTT
CASSREGAGYNSPLHF
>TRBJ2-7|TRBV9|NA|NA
TGTGCCAGCAGCGGACAGGGAGGTGGGCGCTACGAGCAGTACTTC
CASSGQGGGRYEQYF
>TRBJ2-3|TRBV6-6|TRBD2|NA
TGTGCCAGCAGTTACCGCTTCGGTAGCGGGGTCGATACGCAGTATTTT
CASSYRFGSGVDTQYF
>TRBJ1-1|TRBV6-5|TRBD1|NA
TGTGCCAGCAGTTACGGGACAGGGCTAGGGACTGAAGCTTTCTTT
CASSYGTGLGTEAFF
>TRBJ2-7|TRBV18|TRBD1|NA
TGTGCCAGCTCGTCCGGGACAGGGGGCTCCTACGAGCAGTACTTC
CASSSGTGGSYEQYF
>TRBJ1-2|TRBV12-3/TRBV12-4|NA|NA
TGTGCCAGCAGTTACAGGGATGGCTACACCTTC
CASSYRDGYTF
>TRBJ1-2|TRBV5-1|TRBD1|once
TGCGCCAGCAGCTTTGCCGGGACAGGGGGCCCCTATGGCTACACCTTC
CASSFAGTGGPYGYTF
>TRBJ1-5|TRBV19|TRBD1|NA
TGTGCCAGCCAAGCCCCGGGACAGTACAGCAATCAGCCCCAGCATTTT
CASQAPGQYSNQPQHF
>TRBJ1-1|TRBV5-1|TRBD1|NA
TGCGCCAGCAGCGTCTGGACAGGCCACACTGAAGCTTTCTTT
CASSVWTGHTEAFF
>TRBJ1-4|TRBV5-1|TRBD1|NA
TGCGCCAGCAGCAAGGGACAGGGAGGAGAAAAACTGTTTTTT
CASSKGQGGEKLFF
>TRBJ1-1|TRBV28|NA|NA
TGTGCCAGCAGTTTAAGTACGCTGGAGATGAACACTGAAGCTTTCTTT
CASSLSTLEMNTEAFF
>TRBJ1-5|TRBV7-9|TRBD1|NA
TGTGCCAGCAGCGAAATTACCGGGACAGTTAATCAGCCCCAGCATTTT
CASSEITGTVNQPQHF
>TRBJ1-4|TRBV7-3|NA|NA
TGTGCCAGCTCCCCAGGCCCGACTAATGAAAAACTGTTTTTT
CASSPGPTNEKLFF
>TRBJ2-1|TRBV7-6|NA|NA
TGTGCCAGCAGCTCAGCTCTAGGCCTGGACAATGAGCAGTTCTTC
CASSSALGLDNEQFF
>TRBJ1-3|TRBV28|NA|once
TGTGCCAGCAGTCACTATACAGGCTTTGGAAACACCATATATTTT
CASSHYTGFGNTIYF
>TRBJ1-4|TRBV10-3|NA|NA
TGTGCCATCAGTGAGGGGCAGGGAAGCGAAAAACTGTTTTTT
CAISEGQGSEKLFF
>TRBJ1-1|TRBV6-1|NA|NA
TGTGCCAGCAGTGATCGGAGGACCGGGACTGAAGCTTTCTTT
CASSDRRTGTEAFF
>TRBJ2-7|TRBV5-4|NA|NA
TGTGCCAGCAGCGGGGGACACTCCTACGAGCAGTACTTC
CASSGGHSYEQYF
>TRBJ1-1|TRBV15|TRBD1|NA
TGTGCCACTCAACGACAGGGAAGGACTGAAGCTTTCTTT
CATQRQGRTEAFF
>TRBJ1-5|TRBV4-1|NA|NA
TGCGCCAGCAGCCAAGATGAGCACACGGGATCAACCCAGCATTTT
CASSQDEHTGSTQHF
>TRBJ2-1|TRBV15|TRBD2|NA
TGTGCCACCAGGGGGGGGGTGTCCTACAATGAGCAGTTCTTC
CATRGGVSYNEQFF
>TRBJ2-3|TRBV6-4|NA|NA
TGTGCCAGCAGTGACAAGGCTAGCGGCACAGATACGCAGTATTTT
CASSDKASGTDTQYF
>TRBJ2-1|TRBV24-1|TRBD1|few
TGTGCCACCAGTGATCCCGAAGGGACAGAAAAGCAGTTCTTC
CATSDPEGTEKQFF
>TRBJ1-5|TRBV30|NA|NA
TGTGCCTGGAGTCCCGGCGGGGGGTTCCGCAATCAGCCCCAGCATTTT
CAWSPGGGFRNQPQHF
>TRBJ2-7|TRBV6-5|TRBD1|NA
TGTGCCAGCAACCGACAGGGTAGGTCCTACGAGCAGTACTTC
CASNRQGRSYEQYF
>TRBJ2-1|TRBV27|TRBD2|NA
TGTGCCAGCGGACTAGCGGGAGTGGGCTATGAGCAGTTCTTC
CASGLAGVGYEQFF
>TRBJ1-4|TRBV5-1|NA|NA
TGCGCCAGCAGCTCCCCCGCGGGGGCAACTAATGAAAAACTGTTTTTT
CASSSPAGATNEKLFF
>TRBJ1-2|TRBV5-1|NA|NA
TGCGCCAGCAGCTCTCATACAGGGAAATACTATGGCTACACCTTC
CASSSHTGKYYGYTF
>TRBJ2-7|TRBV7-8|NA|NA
TGTGCCAGCAGCTCCCCCCAGGGGGGGCAGTACTTC
CASSSPQGGQYF
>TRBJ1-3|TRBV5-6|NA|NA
TGTGCCAGCAGCTTCTTTTGGCAGGGGACTGGAAACACCATATATTTT
CASSFFWQGTGNTIYF
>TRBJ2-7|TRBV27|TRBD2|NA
TGTGCCAGCAGACCGGGACTAGCGGGAGGGCCCTCCTACGAGCAGTACTTC
CASRPGLAGGPSYEQYF
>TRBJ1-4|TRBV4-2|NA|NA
TGTGCCAGCAGCCAAGTCGGGGCAGGGGCCGGTGAAAAACTGTTTTTT
CASSQVGAGAGEKLFF
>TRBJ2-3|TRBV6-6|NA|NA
TGTGCCAGCAGTTACTCAGGGGCGACAGATACGCAGTATTTT
CASSYSGATDTQYF